This paragraph covers one T cell receptor (beta chain) sequence. Its cognate antigen is unknown. Sequencing was performed with immunoSEQ multiplex PCR; in TCRdb, only in-frame clones are kept and a portion is missing. There are 6,500 to 8,500 clones in the sample; 65% to 70% occur only once, and around 48% lies in the top ten. This entry is derived from a study of siplizumab effects on memory and regulatory T cells. Study results and limitations: The apparent diversity of naive T cells exceeded that of memory cells, and naive T cells seemed to make a major contribution to the alloresponse. Mapping to unstimulated subsets was achieved for only a minor fraction of alloreactive clones.

Unstimulated naive, memory, effector memory and TEMRA subsets were sequenced, and this was done in three donor pairs. This CDR3 has 14 amino acids. The V end lost 5 bases, the J end lost 7 bases, and 15 bases lay between the germline ends. Germline V gene data show CDR1 as SGHTA and CDR2 as FQGNSA. Material for sequencing was effector memory CD8+ T cells sorted from blood. Subset described: unstimulated CD8+ effector memory T cells. J is TRBJ2-1 and V is TRBV7-2, with D tentatively TRBD1 or TRBD2 (7 bases each). The receptor comes from a human donor in good health. The CDR3 nucleotides are TGTGCCAGCAGCCTACTCAGGGGGGGTAATGAGCAGTTCTTC. Residues: CASSLLRGGNEQFF. The full variable domain, rest sourced from reference TRBV7-2 and TRBJ2-1, is GAGVSQSPSNKVTEKGKDVELRCDPISGHTALYWYRQSLGQGLEFLIYFQGNSAPDKSGLPSDRFSAERTGGSVSTLTIQRTQQEDSAVYLCASSLLRGGNEQFFGPGTRLTVL.